The 6 T cell receptor beta chains reported below all come from one sample, sequenced in a study of technical replicates of blood from a handful of donors. Clones were sequenced by immunoSEQ multiplex PCR, and TCRdb holds only the in-frame ones, with some missing. The data show 70,000 to 85,000 clones, over 85% seen once. The sequencing sample was made of T cells isolated from PBMCs. These TCRs come from a human donor in good health.

The gene calls are TRBV5-1 and TRBJ2-1; D is undetermined. Germline V gene data show CDR1 as SGHRS and CDR2 as YFSETQ. V was clipped by 4 bases and J by 10 bases, with 12 bases between them. The CDR3 is 12 amino acids. This CDR3 is CASSSTAPEQFF. Written as DNA, the CDR3 is TGCGCCAGCAGCAGCACTGCCCCCGAGCAGTTCTTC.

The V and J genes are TRBV9 and TRBJ2-2, with TRBD1 matching 7 bases. The CDR3 totals 15 residues. Germline assignment: CDR1 SGDLS and CDR2 YYNGEE. Trimming cost V 4 bases and J 6 bases; bases outside gene matches: 9. CDR3 nucleotide sequence: TGTGCCAGCAGCCGTAGCGACAGGGTAGCCGGGGAGCTGTTTTTT. It is translated as CASSRSDRVAGELFF.

The chain carries TRBV27 and TRBJ2-1, with 10 bases fitting TRBD2. Germline trimming cut 2 bases from V and 5 bases from J; bases unmatched to any gene: 6. Germline CDR1 MNHEY, CDR2 SMNVEV (reference sequence). CDR3 length: 16 amino acids. CDR3 nucleotide sequence: TGTGCCAGCAGTTTACTTGGACTAGCGGACGACAATGAGCAGTTCTTC. This codes for CASSLLGLADDNEQFF.

The genes are TRBV7-6 and TRBJ2-5; D possibly corresponds to TRBD2 (6 bases). The V and J ends lost 1 base and 2 bases respectively, with 11 bases between them. Germline V gene lookup returns CDR1 SGHVS and CDR2 FNYEAQ. The CDR3 sequence is 15 residues long. CDR3 region: CASSLGRDFQETQYF. CDR3 DNA: TGTGCCAGCAGCTTAGGCCGGGACTTTCAAGAGACCCAGTACTTC.

This chain links TRBV4-3 with TRBJ2-1; 7 nucleotides line up with TRBD2. The germline V gene encodes CDR1 LGHNA and CDR2 YSLEER. The ends lost 0 bases at V and 7 bases at J; junction bases unmatched: 3. This CDR3 is built from 14 residues. The CDR3 here is CASSQDTGRNEQFF. CDR3 in DNA: TGCGCCAGCAGCCAAGATACCGGGAGGAATGAGCAGTTCTTC.

The chain employs TRBV19 and TRBJ2-2, with 10 bases aligning to TRBD2. J lost 4 bases, V lost 7 bases, and 6 bases had no gene match. Germline CDR1 LNHDA, CDR2 SQIVND (reference sequence). The CDR3 is 15 amino acids. As DNA, the CDR3 is TGTGCCAGTACGAGAGTAGCGGGAGGCACCGGGGAGCTGTTTTTT. It is translated as CASTRVAGGTGELFF.